Shown below are 14 T cell receptor beta chains from a single sample sequenced in a study of CD4 T cell repertoires in COVID-19. Sequencing was done directly on freshly isolated, uncultured memory T cells. The table came from immunoSEQ multiplex PCR; TCRdb's copy has only in-frame clones and leaves some out. The sample has about 24,000 clones; roughly 92% are singletons. The specimen was circulating follicular helper CD4+ T cells (cTfh) from blood, collected before the COVID-19 pandemic. The receptor set was obtained from a human donor who had COVID-19.

This clone was seen a few times. V gene TRBV7-8 combines with J gene TRBJ1-3; no firm D call. The V end was cut by 6 bases, the J end by 11 bases, with 20 bases between. The CDR3 totals 14 residues. Germline V gene lookup returns CDR1 SGHVS and CDR2 FQNEAQ. In nucleotides, the CDR3 is TGTGCCAGCAGTCTAACTTGGTCCTCTGATTCCATATATTTT. Translated: CASSLTWSSDSIYF. The entire variable domain, with the rest obtained from reference TRBV7-8 and TRBJ1-3, is as follows: GAGVSQSPRYKVAKRGQDVALRCDPISGHVSLFWYQQALGQGPEFLTYFQNEAQLDKSGLPSDRFFAERPEGSVSTLKIQRTQQEDSAVYLCASSLTWSSDSIYFGEGSWLTVV.

This rearrangement joins TRBV6-5 to TRBJ1-2; a possible D gene is TRBD1 (5 bases). CDR3 length equals 13 residues. The germline V gene encodes CDR1 MNHEY and CDR2 SVGAGI. Trimming pared 6 bases from V and 7 bases from J, leaving 15 bases between. CDR3 in DNA: TGTGCCAGCAGCCCGGGACTCGGGGGTGGCTACACCTTC. Its protein is CASSPGLGGGYTF.

The CDR3 DNA follows: TGTGCCAGCAGTCTCAGTTTGGCCGGGGAGCTGTTTTTT. Residues: CASSLSLAGELFF. This sequence joins TRBV6-1 and TRBJ2-2; D remains ambiguous. This CDR3 region has 13 residues. Germline assignment: CDR1 MNHNS and CDR2 SASEGT. The V end was cut by 5 bases, the J end by 6 bases, with 10 bases between.

This clone has just one count. This rearrangement joins TRBV11-2 to TRBJ2-5; TRBD2 aligns across 8 bases. Germline V gene data show CDR1 as SGHAT and CDR2 as FQNNGV. The length of the CDR3 is 15 residues. The V and J ends lost 3 bases and 4 bases, in that order; junction bases with no gene match: 7. The CDR3 region is CASSLSGRSGETQYF. The DNA of the CDR3 is TGTGCCAGCAGCTTGAGCGGGAGAAGTGGAGAGACCCAGTACTTC.

V gene TRBV7-2 combines with J gene TRBJ1-2, with a weak D call TRBD1 (5 bases). V shed 1 base and J shed 5 bases, with 14 bases lying between them. In germline, CDR1 is SGHTA, CDR2 FQGNSA. The CDR3 runs to 15 residues. The CDR3 protein is CASSLGRVSLYGYTF. CDR3 DNA: TGTGCCAGCAGCTTAGGCAGGGTTTCCCTATATGGCTACACCTTC.

This sequence joins TRBV5-1 and TRBJ2-2, with TRBD2 matching over 7 bases. Unmatched junction bases numbered 2, after V lost 0 bases and J lost 0 bases. The CDR3 spans 16 residues. Germline CDR1 and CDR2: SGHRS and YFSETQ. The DNA of the CDR3 is TGCGCCAGCAGCTTGGACGGGGGGTCGAACACCGGGGAGCTGTTTTTT. As protein: CASSLDGGSNTGELFF.

This rearrangement joins TRBV6-5 to TRBJ2-5, with D unresolved. Trimming removed 7 bases from V and 2 bases from J, with 8 bases in between. The V gene's germline CDR1 is MNHEY and CDR2 SVGAGI. The CDR3 is 12 residues long. In DNA, the CDR3 is TGTGCCAGCAAGGCGGAACAAGAGACCCAGTACTTC. It is translated as CASKAEQETQYF.

CDR3 loop: CASRGTGTGNYEQYF. CDR3 in DNA: TGTGCCAGCAGGGGGACCGGGACAGGGAACTACGAGCAGTACTTC. This sequence joins TRBV7-2 and TRBJ2-7; 9 bases agree with TRBD1. Looked up from germline, CDR1 is SGHTA and CDR2 is FQGNSA. The ends lost 6 bases at V and 3 bases at J; junction bases unmatched: 9. CDR3 length: 15 amino acids.

This clone was observed once. In DNA, the CDR3 is TGCGCCAGCAGCCCGGCGGGGAATCGAGAGACTGAAGCTTTCTTT. Residues: CASSPAGNRETEAFF. This chain connects TRBV5-1 to TRBJ1-1; D gene ambiguous. Germline CDR1 and CDR2: SGHRS and YFSETQ. This CDR3 comprises 15 residues. The ends were cut back, 4 bases at V and 5 bases at J, with 18 bases in the middle.

The V and J genes are TRBV19 and TRBJ2-7; 10 positions match TRBD2. CDR1 and CDR2 (germline): LNHDA, SQIVND (reference sequence). The CDR3 sequence is 16 residues long. V lost 2 bases and J lost 6; bases outside the gene matches: 10. This CDR3 reads CASSIRVASGSGEQYF. Here the CDR3 DNA reads TGTGCCAGTAGTATAAGGGTGGCTAGCGGGAGTGGCGAGCAGTACTTC.

The chain employs TRBV7-2 and TRBJ1-5, with TRBD1 identical over 10 bases. In germline, CDR1 is SGHTA, CDR2 FQGNSA. V was pared by 5 bases and J by 3 bases, with 4 bases of the junction left unmatched. This CDR3 spans 15 amino acids. The CDR3 region is CASSMGQGLNQPQHF. The CDR3 coding sequence is TGTGCCAGCAGCATGGGACAGGGGCTCAATCAGCCCCAGCATTTT.

The J gene is TRBJ1-5, the V gene TRBV19; 8 bases map to TRBD1. Germline V lookup: CDR1 LNHDA, CDR2 SQIVND (reference sequence). CDR3 length: 13 residues. The junction had 2 bases not matched to a gene; V was cut back by 5 bases and J by 5 bases. CDR3 in amino acids: CASSGQGDQPQHF. The DNA for the CDR3 is TGTGCCAGTAGTGGACAGGGAGATCAGCCCCAGCATTTT.

The rearrangement links TRBV15 to TRBJ1-3, with 11 nucleotides matching TRBD1. The V and J ends lost 5 bases and 0 bases, in that order; junction bases with no gene match: 9. Germline CDR1 LNHNV, CDR2 YYDKDF (reference sequence). The CDR3 is 18 residues long. CDR3 residues: CATSLPGTGGPSGNTIYF. The CDR3 nucleotides read TGTGCCACCAGCTTGCCCGGGACAGGGGGACCCTCTGGAAACACCATATATTTT.

This clone occurred once. The chain carries TRBV7-3 and TRBJ2-1; possible D gene TRBD2, 6 bases. The CDR3 has 16 amino acids. Germline V gives CDR1 SGHTA, CDR2 FQGTGA. V lost 5 bases to trimming and J lost 7 bases, with 21 bases between them. The CDR3: CASSPDGLRGRNEQFF. Here the CDR3 DNA reads TGTGCCAGCAGCCCCGACGGGTTGCGGGGCAGAAATGAGCAGTTCTTC.